The clone carrying this T cell receptor beta chain showed up just a few times. The repertoire was sequenced with immunoSEQ multiplex PCR; TCRdb's copy has only in-frame clones and lacks some. Of 66,000 or so clones listed, around nine tenths were seen once; the top ten hold roughly 5%. These data belong to a study of T cell changes during pregnancy in multiple sclerosis. The sequenced sample was CD8+ T cells from peripheral blood mononuclear cells, obtained before pregnancy. The TCR sequence derives from a female donor with multiple sclerosis, enrolled in a pregnancy study.

DNA of the CDR3: TGTGCCAGTAGGTCGAACAGGGCTACCCCCTACGAGCAGTACTTC. This encodes CASRSNRATPYEQYF. The chain combines TRBV19 with TRBJ2-7; a possible D gene is TRBD1 (6 bases). The germline V gene has CDR1 LNHDA and CDR2 SQIVND (reference sequence). CDR3 length: 15 amino acids. Trimming removed 6 bases at V and 2 bases at J, with 17 bases between.